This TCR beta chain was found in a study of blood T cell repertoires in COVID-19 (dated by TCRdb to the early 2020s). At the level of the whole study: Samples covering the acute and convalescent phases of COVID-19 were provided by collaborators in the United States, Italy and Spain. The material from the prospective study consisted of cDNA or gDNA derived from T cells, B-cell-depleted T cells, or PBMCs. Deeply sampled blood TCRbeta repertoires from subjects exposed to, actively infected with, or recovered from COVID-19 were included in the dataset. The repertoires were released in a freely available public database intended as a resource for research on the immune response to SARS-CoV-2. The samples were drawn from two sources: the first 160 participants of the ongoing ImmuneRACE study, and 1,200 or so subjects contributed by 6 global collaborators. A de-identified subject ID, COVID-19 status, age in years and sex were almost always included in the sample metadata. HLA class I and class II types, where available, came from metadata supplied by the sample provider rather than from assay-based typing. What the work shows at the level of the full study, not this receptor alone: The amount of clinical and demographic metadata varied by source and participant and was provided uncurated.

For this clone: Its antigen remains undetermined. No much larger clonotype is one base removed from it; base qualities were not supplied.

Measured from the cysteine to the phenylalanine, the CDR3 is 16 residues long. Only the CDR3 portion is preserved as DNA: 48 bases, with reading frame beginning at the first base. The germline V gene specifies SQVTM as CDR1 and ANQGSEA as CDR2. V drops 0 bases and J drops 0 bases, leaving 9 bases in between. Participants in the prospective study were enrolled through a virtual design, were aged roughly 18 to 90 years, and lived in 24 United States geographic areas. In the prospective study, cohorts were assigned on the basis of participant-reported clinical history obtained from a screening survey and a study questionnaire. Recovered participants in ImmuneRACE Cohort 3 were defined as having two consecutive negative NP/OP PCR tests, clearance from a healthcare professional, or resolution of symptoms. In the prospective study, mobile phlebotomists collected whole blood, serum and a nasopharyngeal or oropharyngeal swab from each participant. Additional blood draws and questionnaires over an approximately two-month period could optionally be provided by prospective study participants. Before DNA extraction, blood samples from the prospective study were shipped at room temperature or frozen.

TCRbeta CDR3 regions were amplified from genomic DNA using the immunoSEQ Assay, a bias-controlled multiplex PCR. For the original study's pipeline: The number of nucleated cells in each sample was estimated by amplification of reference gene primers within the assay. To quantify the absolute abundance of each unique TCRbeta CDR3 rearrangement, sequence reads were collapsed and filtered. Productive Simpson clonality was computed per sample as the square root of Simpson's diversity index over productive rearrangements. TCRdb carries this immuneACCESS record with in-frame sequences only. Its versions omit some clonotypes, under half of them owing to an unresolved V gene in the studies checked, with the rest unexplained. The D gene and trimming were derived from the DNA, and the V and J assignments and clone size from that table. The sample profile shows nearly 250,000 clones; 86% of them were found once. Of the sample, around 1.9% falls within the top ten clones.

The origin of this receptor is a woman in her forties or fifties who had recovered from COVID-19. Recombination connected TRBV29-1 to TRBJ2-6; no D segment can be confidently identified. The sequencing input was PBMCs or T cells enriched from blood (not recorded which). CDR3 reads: CSVEDQNSSGANVLTF. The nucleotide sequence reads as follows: TGCAGCGTTGAAGACCAGAACAGCTCTGGGGCCAACGTCCTGACTTTC.